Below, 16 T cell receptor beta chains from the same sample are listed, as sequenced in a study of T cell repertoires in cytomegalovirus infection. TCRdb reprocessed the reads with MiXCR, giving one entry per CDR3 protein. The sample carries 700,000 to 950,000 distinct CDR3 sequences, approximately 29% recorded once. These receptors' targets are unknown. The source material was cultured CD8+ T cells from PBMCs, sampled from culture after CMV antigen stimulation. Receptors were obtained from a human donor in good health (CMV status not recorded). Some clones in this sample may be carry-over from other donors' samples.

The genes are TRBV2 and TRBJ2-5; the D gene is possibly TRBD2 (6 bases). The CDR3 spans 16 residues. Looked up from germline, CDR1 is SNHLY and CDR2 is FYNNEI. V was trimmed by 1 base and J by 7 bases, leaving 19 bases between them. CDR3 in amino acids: CASSEGAGRKLWTQYF. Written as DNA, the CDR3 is TGTGCCAGCAGTGAAGGGGCAGGGAGGAAATTGTGGACCCAGTACTTC.

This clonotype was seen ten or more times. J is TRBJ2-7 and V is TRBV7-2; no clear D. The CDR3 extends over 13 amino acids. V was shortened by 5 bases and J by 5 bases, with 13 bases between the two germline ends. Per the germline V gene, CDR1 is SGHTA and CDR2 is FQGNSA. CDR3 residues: CASSPSLEDEQYF. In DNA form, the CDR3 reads TGTGCCAGCAGCCCATCCCTTGAGGACGAGCAGTACTTC.

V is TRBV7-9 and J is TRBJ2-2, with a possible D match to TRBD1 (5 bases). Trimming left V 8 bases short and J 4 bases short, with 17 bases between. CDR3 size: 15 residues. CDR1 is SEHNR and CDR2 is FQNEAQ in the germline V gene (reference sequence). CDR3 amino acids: CASLGAERLTGELFF. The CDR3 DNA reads TGTGCCAGCCTTGGGGCAGAGAGGCTCACCGGGGAGCTGTTTTTT.

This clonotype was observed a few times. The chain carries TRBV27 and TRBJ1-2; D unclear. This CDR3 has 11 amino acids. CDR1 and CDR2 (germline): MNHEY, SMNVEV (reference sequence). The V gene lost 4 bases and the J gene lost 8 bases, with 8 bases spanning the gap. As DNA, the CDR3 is TGTGCCAGCAGTTCGGGATCAGGCTACACCTTC. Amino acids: CASSSGSGYTF.

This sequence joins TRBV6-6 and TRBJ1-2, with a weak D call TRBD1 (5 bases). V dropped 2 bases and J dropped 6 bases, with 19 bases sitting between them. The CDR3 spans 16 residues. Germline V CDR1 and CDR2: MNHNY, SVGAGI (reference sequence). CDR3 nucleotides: TGTGCCAGCAGTTACGGGCGGGACGGACCTGTGGATGGCTACACCTTC. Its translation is CASSYGRDGPVDGYTF.

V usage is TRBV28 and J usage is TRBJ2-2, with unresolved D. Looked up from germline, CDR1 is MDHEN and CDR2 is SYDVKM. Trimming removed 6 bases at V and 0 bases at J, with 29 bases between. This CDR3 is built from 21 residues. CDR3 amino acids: CASRFSAARPMASANTGELFF. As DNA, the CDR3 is TGTGCCAGCAGGTTCTCGGCGGCTCGTCCTATGGCCTCCGCGAACACCGGGGAGCTGTTTTTT.

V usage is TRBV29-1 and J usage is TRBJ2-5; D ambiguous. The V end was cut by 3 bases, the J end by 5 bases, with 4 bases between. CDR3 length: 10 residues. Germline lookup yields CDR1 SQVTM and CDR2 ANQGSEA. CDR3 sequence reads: CSVDDETQYF. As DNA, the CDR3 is TGCAGCGTTGATGACGAGACCCAGTACTTC.

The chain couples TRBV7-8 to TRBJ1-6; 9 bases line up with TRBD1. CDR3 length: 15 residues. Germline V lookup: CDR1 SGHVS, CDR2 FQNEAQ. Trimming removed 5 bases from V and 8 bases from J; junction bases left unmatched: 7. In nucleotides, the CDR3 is TGTGCCAGCAGCACCCGGGACAGGGACTATTCACCCCTCCACTTT. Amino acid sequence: CASSTRDRDYSPLHF.

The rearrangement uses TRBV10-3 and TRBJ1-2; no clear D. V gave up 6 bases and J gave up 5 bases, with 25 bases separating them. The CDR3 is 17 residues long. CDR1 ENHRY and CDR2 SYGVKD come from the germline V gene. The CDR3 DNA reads TGTGCCATCAGCGAGGTCCCCGTTAGGCTGCGTCGGTATGGCTACACCTTC. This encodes CAISEVPVRLRRYGYTF.

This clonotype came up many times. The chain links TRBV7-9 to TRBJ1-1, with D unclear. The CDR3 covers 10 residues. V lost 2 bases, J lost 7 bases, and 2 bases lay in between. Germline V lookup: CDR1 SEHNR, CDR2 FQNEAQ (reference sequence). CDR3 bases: TGTGCCAGCAGCTTAAGTGAAGCTTTCTTT. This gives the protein CASSLSEAFF.

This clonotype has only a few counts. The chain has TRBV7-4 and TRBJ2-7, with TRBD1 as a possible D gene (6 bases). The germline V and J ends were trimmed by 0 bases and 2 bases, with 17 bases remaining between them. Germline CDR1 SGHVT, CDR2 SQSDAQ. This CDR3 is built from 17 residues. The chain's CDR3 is CASSLASKNRATYEQYF. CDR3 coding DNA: TGTGCCAGCAGCTTAGCCTCCAAGAACAGGGCGACCTACGAGCAGTACTTC.

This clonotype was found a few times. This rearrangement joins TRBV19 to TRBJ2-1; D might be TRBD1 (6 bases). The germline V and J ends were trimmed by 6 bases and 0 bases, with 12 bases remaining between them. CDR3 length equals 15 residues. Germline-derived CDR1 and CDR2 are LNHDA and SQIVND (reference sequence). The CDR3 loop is CASRAQGTSYNEQFF. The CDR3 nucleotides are TGTGCCAGTAGAGCTCAGGGGACCTCCTACAATGAGCAGTTCTTC.

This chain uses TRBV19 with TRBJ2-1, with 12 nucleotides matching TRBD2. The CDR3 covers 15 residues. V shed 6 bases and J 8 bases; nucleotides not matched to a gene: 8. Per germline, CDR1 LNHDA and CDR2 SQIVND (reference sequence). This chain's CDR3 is CASSILAGGPYEQFF. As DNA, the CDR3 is TGTGCCAGTAGCATTCTAGCGGGGGGGCCTTATGAGCAGTTCTTC.

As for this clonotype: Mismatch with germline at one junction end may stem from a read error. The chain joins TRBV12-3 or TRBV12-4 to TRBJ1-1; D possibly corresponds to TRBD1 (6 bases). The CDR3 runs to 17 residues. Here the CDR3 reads CASTNSYGGQRNTEDFF. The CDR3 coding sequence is TGTGCCAGCACTAACAGTTATGGAGGACAGAGGAACACTGAAGATTTCTTT.

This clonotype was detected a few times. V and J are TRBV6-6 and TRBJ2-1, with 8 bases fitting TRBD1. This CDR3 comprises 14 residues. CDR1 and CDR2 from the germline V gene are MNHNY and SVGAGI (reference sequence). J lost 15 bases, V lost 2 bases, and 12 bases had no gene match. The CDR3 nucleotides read TGTGCCAGCAGTTACAACCACCGAGACAGGGGTTGGTTCTTC. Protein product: CASSYNHRDRGWFF.

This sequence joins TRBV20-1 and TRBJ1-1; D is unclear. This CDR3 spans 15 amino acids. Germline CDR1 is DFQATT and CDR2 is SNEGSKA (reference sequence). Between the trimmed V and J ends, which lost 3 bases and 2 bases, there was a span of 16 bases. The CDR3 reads CSARNEVGPNTEAFF. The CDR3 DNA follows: TGCAGTGCTAGGAACGAGGTCGGTCCCAACACTGAAGCTTTCTTT.